These 30 T cell receptor beta chains originate from one sample sequenced in a study of cytomegalovirus exposure and HLA in healthy donors. The PCR contained 60 Vbeta and 13 Jbeta primers. Some clones are missing from TCRdb's copy, which holds only in-frame ones; the method was immunoSEQ multiplex PCR. The data show over 150,000 clones, over 75% seen once. Material: PBMCs. The receptors stem from a man aged 35 to 55 in good health and CMV-seronegative.

The chain combines TRBV7-3 with TRBJ1-2; weak D call: TRBD1 (5 bases). The germline gives CDR1 SGHTA, CDR2 FQGTGA. Trimming removed 5 bases at V and 4 bases at J, with 17 bases between. This CDR3 has 15 amino acids. The CDR3 coding sequence is TGTGCCAGCAGCCCCTCGGAGGGAAGGGGCTATGGCTACACCTTC. Protein: CASSPSEGRGYGYTF. Together with reference TRBV7-3 and TRBJ1-2, the CDR3 gives the full variable domain: GAGVSQTPSNKVTEKGKYVELRCDPISGHTALYWYRQSLGQGPEFLIYFQGTGAADDSGLPNDRFFAVRPEGSVSTLKIQRTERGDSAVYLCASSPSEGRGYGYTFGSGTRLTVV.

The rearrangement links TRBV7-2 to TRBJ1-2; 10 nucleotides match TRBD1. J gave up 8 bases and V 3 bases, and 12 bases lay outside the gene matches. Germline CDR1 is SGHTA and CDR2 is FQGNSA. The CDR3 runs to 16 residues. The CDR3 region is CASSFSFRTGGEGYTF. The CDR3 DNA follows: TGTGCCAGCAGCTTCTCATTCCGGACAGGGGGTGAAGGCTACACCTTC.

This clone has only one observation. The gene calls are TRBV6-4 and TRBJ2-6; 10 nucleotides line up with TRBD1. From germline, CDR1 is MRHNA and CDR2 SNTAGT. This CDR3 is built from 17 residues. J gave up 0 bases and V 5 bases, and 4 bases lay outside the gene matches. The CDR3 loop is CASSSRTGGSGANVLTF. The CDR3 DNA follows: TGTGCCAGCAGTTCCCGGACAGGGGGCTCTGGGGCCAACGTCCTGACTTTC.

The chain uses TRBV7-8 and TRBJ2-7, with TRBD1 as a possible D gene (5 bases). V was cut by 1 base and J by 1 base, with 8 bases left in between. From germline, CDR1 is SGHVS and CDR2 FQNEAQ. This CDR3 is built from 14 residues. CDR3 amino acids: CASSLGQLSYEQYF. CDR3 DNA: TGTGCCAGCAGCTTAGGACAGCTTTCCTACGAGCAGTACTTC.

This clone is a singleton in its sample. The chain carries TRBV14 and TRBJ2-7; the D gene is possibly TRBD2 (5 bases). V was clipped by 3 bases and J by 4 bases, with 10 bases between them. This CDR3 spans 13 amino acids. Germline V gene sequence: CDR1 SGHDN, CDR2 FVKESK. The CDR3 coding sequence is TGTGCCAGCAGCCACGGGATAGGATACGAGCAGTACTTC. Protein sequence: CASSHGIGYEQYF.

The rearrangement joins TRBV5-1 to TRBJ2-2, with a weak D call TRBD1 (5 bases). Germline loops: CDR1 SGHRS, CDR2 YFSETQ. The CDR3 is 14 residues long. V was pared by 0 bases and J by 5 bases, with 8 bases between. The CDR3 sequence: CASSLGGRTGELFF. Written as DNA, the CDR3 is TGCGCCAGCAGCTTGGGGGGCCGGACCGGGGAGCTGTTTTTT.

The CDR3 DNA reads as TGTGCCAGCAGCATCCCACCGGGACAGGGACCTGGGGCCAACGTCCTGACTTTC. Its protein is CASSIPPGQGPGANVLTF. V and J are TRBV7-9 and TRBJ2-6; 9 positions agree with TRBD1. This CDR3 region has 18 residues. Germline V gene data show CDR1 as SEHNR and CDR2 as FQNEAQ (reference sequence). V lost 5 bases, J lost 2 bases, and 10 bases stayed unmatched.

The rearrangement uses TRBV7-8 and TRBJ2-2; no clear D gene. The length of the CDR3 is 14 residues. CDR1 and CDR2 (germline): SGHVS, FQNEAQ. V shed 1 base and J shed 4 bases, with 7 bases lying between them. CDR3 coding DNA: TGTGCCAGCAGCTTAGACTTCTCCACCGGGGAGCTGTTTTTT. Translating it yields CASSLDFSTGELFF.

The CDR3 DNA follows: TGTGCCAGCAGCCGAAACGGACTTCACGAAGAGACCCAGTACTTC. Its translation is CASSRNGLHEETQYF. The chain joins TRBV6-5 to TRBJ2-5; TRBD2 might be the D (5 bases). The CDR3 loop spans 15 amino acids. CDR1 MNHEY and CDR2 SVGAGI come from the germline V gene. V lost 6 bases and J 3 bases, leaving 17 bases between the germline ends.

This clone was recorded only once. The chain links TRBV9 to TRBJ2-5, with 9 nucleotides matching TRBD2. J was trimmed by 5 bases and V by 0 bases; bases with no gene match: 11. The CDR3 has 17 residues. Germline-derived CDR1 and CDR2 are SGDLS and YYNGEE. CDR3 protein: CASSVGGSGGPGETQYF. The CDR3 nucleotides read TGTGCCAGCAGCGTAGGGGGGAGCGGGGGGCCAGGGGAGACCCAGTACTTC.

The gene calls are TRBV7-9 and TRBJ2-7, with D maybe TRBD2 (6 bases). CDR3 length: 14 residues. With 2 bases removed from V and 3 bases from J, the gap between germline ends came to 11 bases. Germline V lookup: CDR1 SEHNR, CDR2 FQNEAQ (reference sequence). The DNA of the CDR3 is TGTGCCAGCAGCTTACCCTCGGGGGACTACGAGCAGTACTTC. The encoded protein is CASSLPSGDYEQYF.

V gene TRBV6-1 combines with J gene TRBJ1-5; 7 nucleotides match TRBD1. The CDR3 is 14 amino acids. V shed 6 bases and J 6 bases; nucleotides not matched to a gene: 8. The germline V gene has CDR1 MNHNS and CDR2 SASEGT. The CDR3 sequence is CASREGAVSQPQHF. The CDR3 DNA is TGTGCCAGCAGGGAGGGGGCGGTAAGTCAGCCCCAGCATTTT.

The chain uses TRBV27 and TRBJ2-6; no definite D call. This CDR3 region has 16 residues. Germline loops: CDR1 MNHEY, CDR2 SMNVEV (reference sequence). V was trimmed by 5 bases and J by 0 bases, leaving 11 bases between them. The CDR3 DNA follows: TGTGCCAGCAGTCCCGGGTCGAGCTCTGGGGCCAACGTCCTGACTTTC. It yields the protein CASSPGSSSGANVLTF.

The CDR3 sequence: CASSYRTREKLFF. The DNA of the CDR3 is TGTGCCAGCAGCTACAGGACCCGGGAAAAACTGTTTTTT. The chain employs TRBV11-1 and TRBJ1-4; a possible D gene is TRBD1 (5 bases). The CDR3 length is 13 residues. Per germline, CDR1 SGHAT and CDR2 FQDESV (reference sequence). Trimming took 4 bases from V and 8 from J, leaving 11 bases between them.

V and J are TRBV9 and TRBJ2-3, with a weak D call TRBD1 (5 bases). This CDR3 region has 16 residues. V shed 0 bases and J shed 4 bases, with 15 bases lying between them. Germline V gives CDR1 SGDLS, CDR2 YYNGEE. The CDR3 nucleotides read TGTGCCAGCAGCGTAGATCAGGGTACTTTCCCAGATACGCAGTATTTT. Its translation: CASSVDQGTFPDTQYF.

The chain links TRBV6-1 to TRBJ1-2, with D unresolved. The germline V gene encodes CDR1 MNHNS and CDR2 SASEGT. Trimming cost V 1 base and J 2 bases, with 8 bases left between them. The CDR3 consists of 14 residues. The CDR3 reads CASSEGAGNYGYTF. In DNA, the CDR3 is TGTGCCAGCAGTGAAGGGGCGGGAAACTATGGCTACACCTTC.

The rearrangement links TRBV7-9 to TRBJ2-5, with 9 bases fitting TRBD2. The V gene's germline CDR1 is SEHNR and CDR2 FQNEAQ (reference sequence). J gave up 5 bases and V 0 bases, and 4 bases lay outside the gene matches. There are 15 residues in the CDR3. CDR3 coding DNA: TGTGCCAGCAGCTTAGCAACTAGCGGGTTGGAGACCCAGTACTTC. As protein: CASSLATSGLETQYF. The whole variable domain, remainder taken from reference TRBV7-9 and TRBJ2-5, is DTGVSQNPRHKITKRGQNVTFRCDPISEHNRLYWYRQTLGQGPEFLTYFQNEAQLEKSRLLSDRFSAERPKGSFSTLEIQRTEQGDSAMYLCASSLATSGLETQYFGPGTRLLVL.

The V and J genes are TRBV19 and TRBJ1-2, with unresolved D. Trimming pared 3 bases from V and 3 bases from J, leaving 8 bases between. Per the germline V gene, CDR1 is LNHDA and CDR2 is SQIVND (reference sequence). The CDR3 totals 13 residues. The CDR3 nucleotides read TGTGCCAGTAGTATGTATGCGGACTATGGCTACACCTTC. This gives the protein CASSMYADYGYTF.

The chain is built from TRBV29-1 and TRBJ1-4, with TRBD1 as a possible D gene (5 bases). Trimming took off 6 bases at V and 0 bases at J, with 11 bases between the two ends. The CDR3 totals 14 residues. The V gene's germline CDR1 is SQVTM and CDR2 ANQGSEA. The CDR3 is CSVAPGTTNEKLFF. In DNA form, the CDR3 reads TGCAGCGTCGCTCCAGGGACAACTAATGAAAAACTGTTTTTT.

The genes are TRBV6-6 and TRBJ1-2; tentatively, D is TRBD1 (5 bases). The V gene lost 0 bases and the J gene lost 7 bases, with 15 bases spanning the gap. The CDR3 extends over 15 amino acids. Germline assignment: CDR1 MNHNY and CDR2 SVGAGI (reference sequence). The CDR3 spells CASSYSGFPGGGYTF. Written as DNA, the CDR3 is TGTGCCAGCAGTTACTCCGGATTCCCGGGGGGTGGCTACACCTTC.

The V gene is TRBV6-5, the J gene TRBJ2-3; 10 bases map to TRBD1. Losses at the gene ends were 2 bases for V and 1 base for J; bases not matched to a gene: 3. This CDR3 has 16 amino acids. The germline V gene encodes CDR1 MNHEY and CDR2 SVGAGI. The CDR3 sequence: CASSYKGQGRTDTQYF. The CDR3 nucleotides are TGTGCCAGCAGTTACAAGGGACAGGGGCGCACAGATACGCAGTATTTT.

In its sample, this clone was seen once. The chain has TRBV28 and TRBJ2-1; 11 positions agree with TRBD2. The length of the CDR3 is 16 residues. J was trimmed by 9 bases and V by 5 bases; bases with no gene match: 12. Per the germline V gene, CDR1 is MDHEN and CDR2 is SYDVKM. CDR3 amino acids: CASSDPLAGGQVEQFF. The CDR3 DNA reads as TGTGCCAGCAGTGACCCCCTAGCGGGGGGCCAGGTTGAGCAGTTCTTC.

A few counts support this clone. V and J are TRBV1 and TRBJ2-7; the D call of TRBD2 is as the table states it, not checked on the DNA. TRBV1 is a pseudogene. The CDR3 spans 18 residues. CDR3 loop: CTSSHMGGATVIREEQYF. The CDR3 DNA is TGCACCAGCAGCCACATGGGGGGGGCCACGGTGATCCGGGAAGAGCAGTACTTC.

This clone came up once. The chain employs TRBV5-4 and TRBJ2-7; 8 bases fit TRBD1. Germline trimming cut 4 bases from V and 2 bases from J; bases unmatched to any gene: 5. The germline gives CDR1 SGHNT, CDR2 YYREEE (reference sequence). The CDR3 totals 14 residues. CDR3 sequence reads: CASSQTTGAYEQYF. The CDR3 nucleotides read TGTGCCAGCAGCCAAACGACAGGGGCCTACGAGCAGTACTTC.

This clone was recorded once. The CDR3 DNA follows: TGTGCCAGCAGCGTTGGCGGACTGTCAGGTGAAACCCAGTACTTC. Protein product: CASSVGGLSGETQYF. The chain combines TRBV9 with TRBJ2-5; D is possibly TRBD2 (5 bases). The CDR3 runs 15 residues. The V end lost 2 bases, the J end lost 8 bases, and 19 bases lay between the germline ends. Germline CDR1 is SGDLS and CDR2 is YYNGEE. The whole variable domain, remainder taken from reference TRBV9 and TRBJ2-5, is DSGVTQTPKHLITATGQRVTLRCSPRSGDLSVYWYQQSLDQGLQFLIQYYNGEERAKGNILERFSAQQFPDLHSELNLSSLELGDSALYFCASSVGGLSGETQYFGPGTRLLVL.

This clone appeared a single time. The chain joins TRBV21-1 to TRBJ1-1; the table's D call of TRBD1 was not tested on the DNA. TRBV21-1 is flagged as a pseudogene. The CDR3 length is 13 residues. The CDR3 nucleotides are TGTGCCAGCAGGCAGTTAAGGGGCACTGAAGCTTTCTTT. This codes for CASRQLRGTEAFF.

The rearrangement joins TRBV7-9 to TRBJ2-1, with 7 bases aligning to TRBD2. The germline gives CDR1 SEHNR, CDR2 FQNEAQ (reference sequence). CDR3 length: 15 residues. Germline trimming cut 1 base from V and 5 bases from J; bases unmatched to any gene: 5. The DNA for the CDR3 is TGTGCCAGCAGCTTAGGCGGGAGCCCCCACAATGAGCAGTTCTTC. Its protein product is CASSLGGSPHNEQFF.

The chain uses TRBV5-5 and TRBJ2-7, with 10 bases that match TRBD1. The V segment lost 3 bases and the J segment 6 bases; nucleotides outside the gene matches: 9. This CDR3 is built from 15 residues. The germline V gene encodes CDR1 SGHKS and CDR2 YYEKEE (reference sequence). CDR3 nucleotides: TGTGCCAGCAGCTCGACCGGGACAGGGGTTGGCGAGCAGTACTTC. Translation: CASSSTGTGVGEQYF.

The chain carries TRBV6-5 and TRBJ1-2, with D perhaps TRBD1 (5 bases). The germline V and J ends were trimmed by 0 bases and 6 bases, with 14 bases remaining between them. CDR1 is MNHEY and CDR2 is SVGAGI in the germline V gene. The length of the CDR3 is 15 residues. CDR3 DNA: TGTGCCAGCAGTTACTCGCAGGGTACAATTAATGGCTACACCTTC. Translated, it gives CASSYSQGTINGYTF.

V gene TRBV28 combines with J gene TRBJ2-3; TRBD1 aligns across 9 bases. J gave up 7 bases and V 5 bases, and 13 bases lay outside the gene matches. CDR1 and CDR2 (germline): MDHEN, SYDVKM. The CDR3 covers 16 residues. CDR3 bases: TGTGCCAGCAGTGCTGCGGGGACAGGGTGGAGGAATACGCAGTATTTT. As protein: CASSAAGTGWRNTQYF.